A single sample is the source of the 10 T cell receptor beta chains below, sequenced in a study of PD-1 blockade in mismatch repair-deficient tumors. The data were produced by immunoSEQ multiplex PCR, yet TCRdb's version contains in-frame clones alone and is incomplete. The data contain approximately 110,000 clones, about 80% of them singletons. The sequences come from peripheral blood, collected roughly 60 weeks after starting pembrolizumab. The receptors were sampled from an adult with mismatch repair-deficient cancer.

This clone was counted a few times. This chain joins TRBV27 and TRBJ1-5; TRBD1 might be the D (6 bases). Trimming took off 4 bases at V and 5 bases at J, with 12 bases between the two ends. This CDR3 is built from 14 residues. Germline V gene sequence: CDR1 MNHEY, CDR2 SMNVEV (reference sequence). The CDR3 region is CASSSQQGYQPQHF. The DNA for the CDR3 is TGTGCCAGCAGTTCGCAACAGGGATATCAGCCCCAGCATTTT.

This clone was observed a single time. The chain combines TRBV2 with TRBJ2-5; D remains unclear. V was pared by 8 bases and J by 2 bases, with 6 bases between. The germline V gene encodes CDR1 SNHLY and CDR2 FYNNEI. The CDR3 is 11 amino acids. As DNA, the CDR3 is TGTGCCAGCGGTCAGCAAGAGACCCAGTACTTC. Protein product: CASGQQETQYF.

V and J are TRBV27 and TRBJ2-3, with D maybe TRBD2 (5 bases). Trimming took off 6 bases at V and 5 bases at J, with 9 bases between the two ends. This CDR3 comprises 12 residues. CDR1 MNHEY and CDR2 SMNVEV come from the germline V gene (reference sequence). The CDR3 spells CASRAAKDTQYF. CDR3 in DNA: TGTGCCAGCAGAGCGGCTAAAGATACGCAGTATTTT.

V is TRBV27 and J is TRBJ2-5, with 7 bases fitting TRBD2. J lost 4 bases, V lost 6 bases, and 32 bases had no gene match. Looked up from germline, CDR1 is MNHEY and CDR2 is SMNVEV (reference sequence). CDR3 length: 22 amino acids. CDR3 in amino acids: CASSETPPLAGTISNARETQYF. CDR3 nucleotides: TGTGCCAGCAGCGAAACCCCCCCTCTGGCAGGGACTATTTCGAATGCGCGAGAGACCCAGTACTTC.

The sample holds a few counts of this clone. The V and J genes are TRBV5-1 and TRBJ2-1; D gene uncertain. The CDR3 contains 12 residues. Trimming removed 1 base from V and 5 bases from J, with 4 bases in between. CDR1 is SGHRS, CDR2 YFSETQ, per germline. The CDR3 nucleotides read TGCGCCAGCAGCTTGCCCCACAATGAGCAGTTCTTC. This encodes CASSLPHNEQFF.

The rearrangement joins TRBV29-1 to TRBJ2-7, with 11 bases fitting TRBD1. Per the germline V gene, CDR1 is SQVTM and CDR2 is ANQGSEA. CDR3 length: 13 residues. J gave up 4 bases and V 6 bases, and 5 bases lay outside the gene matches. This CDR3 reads CSVRGTGGYEQYF. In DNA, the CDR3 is TGCAGCGTACGCGGGACAGGGGGATACGAGCAGTACTTC.

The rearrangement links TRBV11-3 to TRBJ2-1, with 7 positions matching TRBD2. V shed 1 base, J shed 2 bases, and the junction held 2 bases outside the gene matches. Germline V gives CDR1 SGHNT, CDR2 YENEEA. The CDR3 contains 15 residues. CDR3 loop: CASSLASGPYNEQFF. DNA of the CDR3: TGTGCCAGCAGCTTAGCTAGCGGCCCCTACAATGAGCAGTTCTTC.

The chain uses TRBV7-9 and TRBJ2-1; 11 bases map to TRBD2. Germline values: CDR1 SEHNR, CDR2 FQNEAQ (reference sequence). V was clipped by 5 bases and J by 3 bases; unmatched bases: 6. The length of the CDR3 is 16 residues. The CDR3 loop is CASSLGTSGYYNEQFF. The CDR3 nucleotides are TGTGCCAGCAGCCTGGGGACTAGCGGCTACTACAATGAGCAGTTCTTC.

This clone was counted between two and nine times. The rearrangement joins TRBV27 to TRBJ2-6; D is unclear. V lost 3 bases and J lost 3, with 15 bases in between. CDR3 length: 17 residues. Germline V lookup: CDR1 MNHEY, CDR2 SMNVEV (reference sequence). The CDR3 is CASSFAGGVSGANVLTF. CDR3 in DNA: TGTGCCAGCAGTTTCGCCGGTGGGGTAAGTGGGGCCAACGTCCTGACTTTC.

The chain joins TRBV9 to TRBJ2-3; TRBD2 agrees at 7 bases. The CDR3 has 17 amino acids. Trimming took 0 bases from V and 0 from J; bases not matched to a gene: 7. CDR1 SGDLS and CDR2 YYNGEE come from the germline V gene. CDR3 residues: CASSVGSRGVSTDTQYF. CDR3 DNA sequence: TGTGCCAGCAGCGTAGGGTCCCGGGGGGTAAGCACAGATACGCAGTATTTT.